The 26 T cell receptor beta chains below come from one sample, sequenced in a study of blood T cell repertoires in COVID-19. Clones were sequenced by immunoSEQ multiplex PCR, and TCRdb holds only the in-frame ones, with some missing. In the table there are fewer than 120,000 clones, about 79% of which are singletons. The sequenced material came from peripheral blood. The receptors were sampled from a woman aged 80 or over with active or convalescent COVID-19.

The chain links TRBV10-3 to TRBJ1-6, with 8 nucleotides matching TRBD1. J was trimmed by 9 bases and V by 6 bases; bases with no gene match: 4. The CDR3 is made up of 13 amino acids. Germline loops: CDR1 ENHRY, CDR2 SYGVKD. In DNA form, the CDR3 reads TGTGCCATCAGGAGACAGGGGCCTTCACCCCTCCACTTT. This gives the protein CAIRRQGPSPLHF.

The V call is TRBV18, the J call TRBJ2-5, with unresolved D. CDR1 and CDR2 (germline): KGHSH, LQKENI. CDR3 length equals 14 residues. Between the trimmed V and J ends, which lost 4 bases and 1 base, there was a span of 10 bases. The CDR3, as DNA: TGTGCCAGCTCACAGACATTGGCCCAAGAGACCCAGTACTTC. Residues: CASSQTLAQETQYF.

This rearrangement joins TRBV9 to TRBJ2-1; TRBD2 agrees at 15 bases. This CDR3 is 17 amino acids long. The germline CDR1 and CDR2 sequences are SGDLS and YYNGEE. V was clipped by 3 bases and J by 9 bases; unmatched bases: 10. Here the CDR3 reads CASSARTSGRAQSEQFF. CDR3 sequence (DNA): TGTGCCAGCAGCGCCAGGACTAGCGGGAGGGCTCAGAGTGAGCAGTTCTTC.

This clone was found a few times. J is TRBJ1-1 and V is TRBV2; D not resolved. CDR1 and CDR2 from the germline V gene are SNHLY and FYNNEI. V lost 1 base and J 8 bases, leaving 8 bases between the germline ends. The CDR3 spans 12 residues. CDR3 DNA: TGTGCCAGCAGTGAAGGGTGGGAGGAAGCTTTCTTT. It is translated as CASSEGWEEAFF.

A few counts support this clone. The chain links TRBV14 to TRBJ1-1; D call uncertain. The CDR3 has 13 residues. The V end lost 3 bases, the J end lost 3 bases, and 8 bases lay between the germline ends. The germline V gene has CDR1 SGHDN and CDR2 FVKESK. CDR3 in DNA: TGTGCCAGCAGCCACAGGATGTACACTGAAGCTTTCTTT. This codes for CASSHRMYTEAFF. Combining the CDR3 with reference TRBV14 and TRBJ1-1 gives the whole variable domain EAGVTQFPSHSVIEKGQTVTLRCDPISGHDNLYWYRRVMGKEIKFLLHFVKESKQDESGMPNNRFLAERTGGTYSTLKVQPAELEDSGVYFCASSHRMYTEAFFGQGTRLTVV.

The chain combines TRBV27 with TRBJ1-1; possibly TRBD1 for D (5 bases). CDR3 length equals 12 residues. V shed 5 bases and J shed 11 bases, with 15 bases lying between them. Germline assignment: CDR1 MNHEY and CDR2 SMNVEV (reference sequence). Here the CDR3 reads CASSAPGSRAFF. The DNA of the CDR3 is TGTGCCAGCAGTGCACCAGGGTCTCGGGCTTTCTTT.

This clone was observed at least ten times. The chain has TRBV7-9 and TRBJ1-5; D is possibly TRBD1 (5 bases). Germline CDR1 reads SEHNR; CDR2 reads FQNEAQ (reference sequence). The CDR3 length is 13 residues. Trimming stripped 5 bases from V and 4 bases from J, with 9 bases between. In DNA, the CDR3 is TGTGCCAGCAGCCGTGACAGTAATCAGCCCCAGCATTTT. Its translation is CASSRDSNQPQHF.

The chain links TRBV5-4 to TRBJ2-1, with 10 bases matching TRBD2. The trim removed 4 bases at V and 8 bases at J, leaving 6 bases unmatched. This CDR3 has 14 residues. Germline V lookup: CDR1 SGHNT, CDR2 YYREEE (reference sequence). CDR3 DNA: TGTGCCAGCAGCGTTAGCGGGAGGAACCATGAGCAGTTCTTC. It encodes CASSVSGRNHEQFF. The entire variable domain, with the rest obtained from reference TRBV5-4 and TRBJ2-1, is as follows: ETGVTQSPTHLIKTRGQQVTLRCSSQSGHNTVSWYQQALGQGPQFIFQYYREEENGRGNFPPRFSGLQFPNYSSELNVNALELDDSALYLCASSVSGRNHEQFFGPGTRLTVL.

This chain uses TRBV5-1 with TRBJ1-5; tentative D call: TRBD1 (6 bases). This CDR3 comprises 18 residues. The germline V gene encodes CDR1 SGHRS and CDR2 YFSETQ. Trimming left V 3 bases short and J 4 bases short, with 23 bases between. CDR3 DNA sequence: TGCGCCAGCAGCTCAAGACACCCAATTGGACAGAGGAATCAGCCCCAGCATTTT. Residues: CASSSRHPIGQRNQPQHF. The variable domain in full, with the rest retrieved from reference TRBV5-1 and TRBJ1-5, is KAGVTQTPRYLIKTRGQQVTLSCSPISGHRSVSWYQQTPGQGLQFLFEYFSETQRNKGNFPGRFSGRQFSNSRSEMNVSTLELGDSALYLCASSSRHPIGQRNQPQHFGDGTRLSIL.

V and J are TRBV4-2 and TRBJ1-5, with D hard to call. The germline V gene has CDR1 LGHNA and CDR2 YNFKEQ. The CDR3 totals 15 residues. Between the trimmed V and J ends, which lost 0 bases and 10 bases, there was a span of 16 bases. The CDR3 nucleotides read TGTGCCAGCAGCCAAGATCGTTCTTCCACATCACCCCAGCATTTT. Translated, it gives CASSQDRSSTSPQHF.

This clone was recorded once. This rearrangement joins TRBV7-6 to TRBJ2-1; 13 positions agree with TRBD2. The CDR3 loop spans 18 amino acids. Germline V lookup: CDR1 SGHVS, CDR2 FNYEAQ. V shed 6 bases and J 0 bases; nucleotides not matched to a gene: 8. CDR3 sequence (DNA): TGTGCCAGCAGTCAATTGGGACTAGCGGGAAGCTCCTACAATGAGCAGTTCTTC. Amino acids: CASSQLGLAGSSYNEQFF.

CDR3 residues: CASSFIVLSPQHF. The CDR3 DNA sequence: TGTGCCAGTAGTTTTATAGTCTTATCGCCCCAGCATTTT. This sequence joins TRBV19 and TRBJ1-5; unclear D gene. V lost 5 bases, J lost 9 bases, and 14 bases lay in between. This CDR3 contains 13 residues. CDR1 LNHDA and CDR2 SQIVND come from the germline V gene (reference sequence).

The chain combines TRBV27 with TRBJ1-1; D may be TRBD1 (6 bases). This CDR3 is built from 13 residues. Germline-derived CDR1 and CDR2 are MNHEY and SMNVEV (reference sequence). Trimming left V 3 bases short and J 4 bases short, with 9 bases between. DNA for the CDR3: TGTGCCAGCAGTTTTACAGGGTTCACTGAAGCTTTCTTT. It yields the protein CASSFTGFTEAFF.

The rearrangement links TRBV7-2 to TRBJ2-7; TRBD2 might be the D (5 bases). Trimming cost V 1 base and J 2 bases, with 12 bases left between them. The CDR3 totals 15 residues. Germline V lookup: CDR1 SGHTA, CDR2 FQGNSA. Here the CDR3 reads CASSLVVAGTYEQYF. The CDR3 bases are TGTGCCAGCAGCTTAGTTGTGGCGGGTACCTACGAGCAGTACTTC.

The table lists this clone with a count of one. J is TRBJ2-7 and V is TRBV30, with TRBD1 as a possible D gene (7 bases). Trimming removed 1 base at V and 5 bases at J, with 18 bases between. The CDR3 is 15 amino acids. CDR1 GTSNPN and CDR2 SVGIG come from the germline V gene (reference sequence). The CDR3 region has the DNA TGTGCCTGGAGTGGCACCAGGGGGGCCGCCCACGAGCAGTACTTC. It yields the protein CAWSGTRGAAHEQYF. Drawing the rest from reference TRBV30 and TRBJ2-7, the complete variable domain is SQTIHQWPATLVQPVGSPLSLECTVEGTSNPNLYWYRQAAGRGLQLLFYSVGIGQISSEVPQNLSASRPQDRQFILSSKKLLLSDSGFYLCAWSGTRGAAHEQYFGPGTRLTVT.

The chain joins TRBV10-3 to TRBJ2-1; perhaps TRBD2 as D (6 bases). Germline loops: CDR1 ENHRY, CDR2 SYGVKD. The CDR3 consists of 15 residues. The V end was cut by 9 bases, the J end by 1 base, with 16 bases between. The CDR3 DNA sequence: TGTGCCATAGTCCGGGACTTCGGTTCCTACAATGAGCAGTTCTTC. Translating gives CAIVRDFGSYNEQFF.

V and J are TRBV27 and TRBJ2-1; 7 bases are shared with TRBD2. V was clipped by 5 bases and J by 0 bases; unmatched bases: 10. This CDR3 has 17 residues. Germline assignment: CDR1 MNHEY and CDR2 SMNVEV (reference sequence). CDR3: CASSGPAGASSYNEQFF. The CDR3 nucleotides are TGTGCCAGCAGTGGGCCCGCGGGAGCAAGCTCCTACAATGAGCAGTTCTTC.

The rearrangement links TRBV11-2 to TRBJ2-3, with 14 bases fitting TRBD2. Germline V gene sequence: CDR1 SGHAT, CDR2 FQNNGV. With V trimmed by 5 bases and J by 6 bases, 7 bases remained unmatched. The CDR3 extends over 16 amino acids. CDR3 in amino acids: CASSVVRLAGGDTQYF. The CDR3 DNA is TGTGCCAGCAGCGTAGTCCGACTAGCGGGGGGGGATACGCAGTATTTT.

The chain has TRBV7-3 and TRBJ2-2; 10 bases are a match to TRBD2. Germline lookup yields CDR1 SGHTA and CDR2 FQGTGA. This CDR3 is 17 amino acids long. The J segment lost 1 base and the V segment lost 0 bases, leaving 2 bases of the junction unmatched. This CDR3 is CASSLTASGRNTGELFF. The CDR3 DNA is TGTGCCAGCAGCTTAACGGCTAGCGGGAGGAACACCGGGGAGCTGTTTTTT.

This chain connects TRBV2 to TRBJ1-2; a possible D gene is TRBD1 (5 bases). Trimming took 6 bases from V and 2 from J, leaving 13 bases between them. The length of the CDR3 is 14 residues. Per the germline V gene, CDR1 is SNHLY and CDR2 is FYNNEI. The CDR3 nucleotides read TGTGCCAGCAGGTACAGGTTCTCGAACTATGGCTACACCTTC. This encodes CASRYRFSNYGYTF.

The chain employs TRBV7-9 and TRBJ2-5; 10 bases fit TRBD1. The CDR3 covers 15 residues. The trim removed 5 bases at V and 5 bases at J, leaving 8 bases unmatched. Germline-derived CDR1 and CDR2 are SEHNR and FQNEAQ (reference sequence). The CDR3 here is CASSRLTGGDETQYF. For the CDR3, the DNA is TGTGCCAGCAGCAGACTGACAGGGGGCGACGAGACCCAGTACTTC.

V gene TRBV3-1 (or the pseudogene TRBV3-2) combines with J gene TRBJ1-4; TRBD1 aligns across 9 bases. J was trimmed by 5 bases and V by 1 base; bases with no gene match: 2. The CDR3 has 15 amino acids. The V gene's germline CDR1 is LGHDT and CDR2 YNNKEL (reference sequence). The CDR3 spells CASSQGGTGNEKLFF. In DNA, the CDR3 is TGTGCCAGCAGCCAAGGTGGGACAGGGAATGAAAAACTGTTTTTT.

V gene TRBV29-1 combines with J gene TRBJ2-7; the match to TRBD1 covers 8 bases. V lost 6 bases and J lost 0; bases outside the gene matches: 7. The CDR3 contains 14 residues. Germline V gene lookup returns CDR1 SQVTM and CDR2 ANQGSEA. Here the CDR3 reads CSVRDRGLSYEQYF. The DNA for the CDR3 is TGCAGCGTCCGCGACAGGGGCCTCTCCTACGAGCAGTACTTC.

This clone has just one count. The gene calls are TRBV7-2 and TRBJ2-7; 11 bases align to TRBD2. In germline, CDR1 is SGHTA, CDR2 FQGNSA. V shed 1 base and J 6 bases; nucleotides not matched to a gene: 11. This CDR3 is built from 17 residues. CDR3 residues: CASSLVPLAGGPVEQYF. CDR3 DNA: TGTGCCAGCAGCTTAGTGCCCCTAGCGGGAGGCCCCGTCGAGCAGTACTTC.

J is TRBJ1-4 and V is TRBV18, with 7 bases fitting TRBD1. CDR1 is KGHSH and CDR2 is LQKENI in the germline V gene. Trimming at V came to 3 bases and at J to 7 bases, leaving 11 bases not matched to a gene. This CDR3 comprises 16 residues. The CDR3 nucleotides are TGTGCCAGCTCACCTCTCATACAGGGGTTTGGTGAAAAACTGTTTTTT. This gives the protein CASSPLIQGFGEKLFF.

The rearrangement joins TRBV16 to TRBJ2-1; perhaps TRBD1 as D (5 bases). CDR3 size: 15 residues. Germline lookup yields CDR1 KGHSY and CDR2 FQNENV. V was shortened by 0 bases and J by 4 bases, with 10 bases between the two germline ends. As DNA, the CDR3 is TGTGCCAGCAGCCAATCTGGGCAGGGATACAATGAGCAGTTCTTC. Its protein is CASSQSGQGYNEQFF.